The 21 T cell receptor beta chains reported below all come from one sample, sequenced in a study of cytomegalovirus exposure and HLA in healthy donors. In the PCR, 60 Vbeta and 13 Jbeta primers were used. Using immunoSEQ multiplex PCR, the repertoire was profiled, and TCRdb retains in-frame clones only, with some absent. The data show nearly 110,000 clones, under 80% seen once. Material: PBMCs. These receptors originate from a woman aged 45-65 years in good health and CMV-seropositive.

The CDR3 DNA is TGTGCCAGCAGTTCCGGGACAGAGTTTGGCGAGCAGTACTTC. It specifies CASSSGTEFGEQYF. The chain uses TRBV6-6 and TRBJ2-7, with 7 bases lining up with TRBD1. Germline V lookup: CDR1 MNHNY, CDR2 SVGAGI (reference sequence). After removal of 4 bases from V and 6 bases from J, the junction contained 9 bases not matched to a gene. This CDR3 contains 14 residues.

On this clone itself: One base separates it from a far larger clone, so it is likely a read error. This specimen includes other DNA sequences encoding the same CDR3. This chain connects TRBV23-1 to TRBJ2-7; 8 nucleotides agree with TRBD1. TRBV23-1 is labeled an ORF, and its function is uncertain. The CDR3 covers 14 residues. The CDR3 sequence is CASSPRGQVYEQYF. The CDR3 DNA follows: TGCGCCAGCAGCCCCCGGGGACAGGTCTACGAGCAGTATTTC.

For this clone: At one end, the junction sequence differs from germline, possibly due to a read error. J is TRBJ2-1 and V is TRBV7-9, with 7 bases that match TRBD1. The CDR3 extends over 16 amino acids. Germline CDR1 SEHNR, CDR2 FQNEAQ (reference sequence). The DNA for the CDR3 is TGTTCCAGCAGCCCGTCCCAGGGGGACAGCTACAATGAGCAGTTCTTC. The encoded protein is CSSSPSQGDSYNEQFF.

The table lists this clone with a few counts. Other DNA sequences from this sample encode an identical CDR3 as well. The chain recombines TRBV7-9 with TRBJ1-1; TRBD1 is a possible D gene (5 bases). V was cut by 2 bases and J by 4 bases, with 8 bases left in between. Germline CDR1 is SEHNR and CDR2 is FQNEAQ (reference sequence). This CDR3 has 13 amino acids. CDR3 residues: CASSLQGSTEAFF. The CDR3 DNA reads as TGTGCCAGCAGCTTACAGGGTTCCACTGAAGCTTTCTTT.

The CDR3 protein is CASSIYRGGTEAFF. As DNA, the CDR3 is TGTGCCAGCAGTATCTACAGGGGGGGGACTGAAGCTTTCTTT. This rearrangement joins TRBV28 to TRBJ1-1; 8 bases agree with TRBD1. This CDR3 is 14 amino acids long. Trimming removed 5 bases from V and 5 bases from J; junction bases left unmatched: 7. Germline V lookup: CDR1 MDHEN, CDR2 SYDVKM.

V and J are TRBV2 and TRBJ2-7, with 8 bases fitting TRBD1. The germline CDR1 and CDR2 sequences are SNHLY and FYNNEI. CDR3 size: 14 residues. With V trimmed by 2 bases and J by 6 bases, 6 bases remained unmatched. The CDR3 DNA is TGTGCCAGCAGTGAATGGGGCAGGGGGCTCGAGCAGTACTTC. As protein: CASSEWGRGLEQYF.

The chain employs TRBV5-1 and TRBJ1-1; the match to TRBD1 covers 8 bases. The V and J ends lost 5 bases and 1 base, in that order; junction bases with no gene match: 4. Germline values: CDR1 SGHRS, CDR2 YFSETQ. This CDR3 comprises 14 residues. CDR3 in amino acids: CASRPGTGNTEAFF. The CDR3 DNA follows: TGCGCCAGCAGACCAGGGACAGGGAACACTGAAGCTTTCTTT.

The chain is built from TRBV7-3 and TRBJ2-3; D is unresolved. The CDR3 is 14 amino acids. The V and J ends lost 5 bases and 0 bases respectively, with 9 bases between them. Germline CDR1 SGHTA, CDR2 FQGTGA. The CDR3 protein is CASSPTPSTDTQYF. CDR3 DNA: TGTGCCAGCAGCCCGACACCGAGCACAGATACGCAGTATTTT.

The gene calls are TRBV28 and TRBJ1-5; no firm D call. Trimming took 2 bases from V and 8 from J, leaving 13 bases between them. CDR3 length equals 14 residues. The germline V gene has CDR1 MDHEN and CDR2 SYDVKM. The CDR3 loop reads CASSLAGLLEPQHF. The CDR3 DNA sequence: TGTGCCAGCAGTTTAGCGGGCCTTCTAGAGCCCCAGCATTTT.

The chain uses TRBV4-1 and TRBJ1-2; D gene uncertain. The CDR3 contains 15 residues. Germline lookup yields CDR1 MGHRA and CDR2 YSYEKL. The ends were cut back, 1 base at V and 3 bases at J, with 12 bases in the middle. DNA of the CDR3: TGCGCCAGCAGCCAAGGATCTGCGAGTTACTATGGCTACACCTTC. Translation gives CASSQGSASYYGYTF.

This clone was seen more than once but under ten times. The V call is TRBV7-3, the J call TRBJ2-2; 9 bases align to TRBD1. The CDR3 sequence is 14 residues long. J was trimmed by 4 bases and V by 5 bases; bases with no gene match: 2. CDR1 is SGHTA and CDR2 is FQGTGA in the germline V gene. Here the CDR3 reads CASSRDRATGELFF. In nucleotides, the CDR3 is TGTGCCAGCAGCCGGGACAGGGCCACCGGGGAGCTGTTTTTT.

The J gene is TRBJ2-7, the V gene TRBV4-1; tentative D call: TRBD2 (5 bases). The CDR3 length is 15 residues. Trimming removed 0 bases from V and 0 bases from J, with 9 bases in between. Germline V gene lookup returns CDR1 MGHRA and CDR2 YSYEKL. The CDR3 loop reads CASSQDLAGSYEQYF. The CDR3 nucleotides read TGCGCCAGCAGCCAAGATTTGGCGGGCTCCTACGAGCAGTACTTC.

The chain links TRBV28 to TRBJ1-5; D may be TRBD1 (5 bases). This CDR3 comprises 14 residues. CDR1 and CDR2 from the germline V gene are MDHEN and SYDVKM. V lost 6 bases, J lost 7 bases, and 16 bases lay in between. CDR3 DNA sequence: TGTGCCAGCAGATTAGCAGGGTTAGTGCAGCCCCAGCATTTT. Its protein product is CASRLAGLVQPQHF.

This clone was seen just once. The chain links TRBV7-8 to TRBJ2-5; 7 nucleotides match TRBD1. The CDR3 consists of 13 residues. Looked up from germline, CDR1 is SGHVS and CDR2 is FQNEAQ. The V gene end was trimmed by 3 bases and the J gene end by 4 bases; junction bases not matched to a gene: 2. DNA for the CDR3: TGTGCCAGCAGCTTTAACAGGGGAGAGACCCAGTACTTC. Protein sequence: CASSFNRGETQYF.

The CDR3 nucleotides read TGTGCCAGCAGCAAGGACAGGGGGCTAAATGGCTACACCTTC. Translating it yields CASSKDRGLNGYTF. V and J are TRBV7-3 and TRBJ1-2, with TRBD1 matching over 11 bases. J lost 6 bases, V lost 5 bases, and 5 bases had no gene match. This CDR3 is 14 amino acids long. Per germline, CDR1 SGHTA and CDR2 FQGTGA.

The rearrangement uses TRBV7-6 and TRBJ2-1, with D possibly being TRBD1 (5 bases). V shed 1 base and J shed 10 bases, with 11 bases lying between them. This CDR3 has 13 amino acids. Looked up from germline, CDR1 is SGHVS and CDR2 is FNYEAQ. For the CDR3, the DNA is TGTGCCAGCAGCTTAGGTGGGGCGCGGGAGCAGTTCTTC. It specifies CASSLGGAREQFF. Full variable domain (missing parts from reference TRBV7-6 and TRBJ2-1): GAGVSQSPRYKVTKRGQDVALRCDPISGHVSLYWYRQALGQGPEFLTYFNYEAQQDKSGLPNDRFSAERPEGSISTLTIQRTEQRDSAMYRCASSLGGAREQFFGPGTRLTVL.

The rearrangement links TRBV9 to TRBJ1-2; 9 bases line up with TRBD1. The CDR3 is 17 residues long. Trimming took 4 bases from V and 7 from J; bases not matched to a gene: 17. Germline V gene lookup returns CDR1 SGDLS and CDR2 YYNGEE. CDR3 amino acids: CASSPGLRGGTGSGYTF. CDR3 nucleotide sequence: TGTGCCAGCAGCCCCGGCCTCAGGGGTGGGACAGGGAGTGGCTACACCTTC.

This clone was seen more than once but under ten times. The J gene is TRBJ2-7, the V gene TRBV7-2, with TRBD2 matching over 13 bases. V was pared by 4 bases and J by 5 bases, with 8 bases of the junction left unmatched. The CDR3 spans 16 residues. The germline V gene has CDR1 SGHTA and CDR2 FQGNSA. The CDR3 sequence is CASSYAGTSGVDEQYF. CDR3 nucleotides: TGTGCCAGCAGCTATGCCGGGACTAGCGGGGTCGACGAGCAGTACTTC.

This clone was seen only once. This chain's CDR3 is CASSPEGQIYGYTF. CDR3 DNA sequence: TGTGCCAGCAGCCCCGAGGGACAGATCTATGGCTACACCTTC. V and J are TRBV6-1 and TRBJ1-2; TRBD1 matches at 7 bases. The V segment lost 6 bases and the J segment 4 bases; nucleotides outside the gene matches: 8. The CDR3 extends over 14 amino acids. CDR1 and CDR2 from the germline V gene are MNHNS and SASEGT.

This rearrangement joins TRBV7-9 to TRBJ1-2; 9 bases are shared with TRBD1. Germline V CDR1 and CDR2: SEHNR, FQNEAQ (reference sequence). This CDR3 has 14 residues. The J segment lost 5 bases and the V segment lost 1 base, leaving 2 bases of the junction unmatched. This CDR3 is CASSLGGQGYGYTF. The CDR3 bases are TGTGCCAGCAGCTTAGGCGGACAGGGGTATGGCTACACCTTC.

The V call is TRBV5-1, the J call TRBJ1-6; D gene uncertain. The V gene lost 0 bases and the J gene lost 6 bases, with 10 bases spanning the gap. Germline V gene sequence: CDR1 SGHRS, CDR2 YFSETQ. The CDR3 sequence is 15 residues long. CDR3 residues: CASSLESGGNSPLHF. The CDR3 DNA reads as TGCGCCAGCAGCTTGGAATCAGGAGGTAATTCACCCCTCCACTTT. The full variable domain, with the rest looked up from reference TRBV5-1 and TRBJ1-6, is KAGVTQTPRYLIKTRGQQVTLSCSPISGHRSVSWYQQTPGQGLQFLFEYFSETQRNKGNFPGRFSGRQFSNSRSEMNVSTLELGDSALYLCASSLESGGNSPLHFGNGTRLTVT.